The entry that follows covers one T cell receptor beta chain sequence. Its antigen is not identified. Sorted naive CD8 T cells, roughly 20,000 to 1,100,000, were sequenced from 10%, 30% or 50% RNA. CD8+CD4-CCR7+CD45RA+ sorting gave the naive CD8 T cells. J was trimmed by 3 bases and V by 0 bases; bases with no gene match: 8. The CDR3 spans 16 residues. Per germline, CDR1 SGHKS and CDR2 YYEKEE (reference sequence). These data come from a study of molecular identifiers for immune sequencing clone quantification. Study-wide results and caveats: Clones that had above 20 RNA copies took up over 97% of effector molecules but under 1% in naive cells.

TCRdb reanalysed the PCR reads using MiXCR and keeps one entry per CDR3 protein. In the table there are approximately 500,000 distinct CDR3 sequences, approximately 25% of which are singletons. The sequenced material came from naive CD8+ T cells from blood, with Jurkat cell RNA spiked in. Subset defined: FACS-sorted CD8+CD4-CCR7+CD45RA+ naive T cells. This sequence was found in a human donor in good health. Some libraries in this study had Jurkat cell RNA spiked in. The chain joins TRBV5-5 to TRBJ2-7; 8 bases agree with TRBD2. In DNA form, the CDR3 reads TGTGCCAGCAGCTTGGCCAAGATCAGCGGGGGCTACGAGCAGTACTTC. Amino acid sequence: CASSLAKISGGYEQYF.